Following are 17 T cell receptor delta chains from one sample sequenced in a study of γδ T cells in repeated Plasmodium falciparum infection. Flow sorting of PBMC yielded separate Vgamma9/Vdelta2+ and Vdelta2-negative gammadelta T cell populations for bulk repertoire analysis. TCRdb re-called the multiplex PCR reads using CATT. The table shows 70,000 to 95,000 delta-chain clones, with under 1.5% occurring only once. Sequenced input: gamma-delta T cells from blood. All receptors come from a pool of human donors (malaria-infected and uninfected, not separated).

This clone was seen repeatedly, ten times or more. TCRdb assigns this DNA the protein of a much larger clone, which departs from its translation at residue 10; this likely reflects a read error, and the protein shown comes from translating the DNA. J is TRDJ1 and V is TRDV2; 8 bases fit TRDD3. Matching the DNA to germline supplied the J gene, which TCRdb does not give. The V gene end was trimmed by 3 bases and the J gene end by 3 bases; junction bases not matched to a gene: 8. Germline V gene lookup returns CDR1 GEAIGNYY and CDR2 EKD. This CDR3 contains 15 residues. The CDR3 protein is CACDVLGVYADKLIF. The CDR3 DNA reads TGTGCCTGTGACGTACTGGGGGTTTACGCCGATAAACTCATCTTT.

This clone was seen more than once but under ten times. A far larger clone is only one base removed, so a read error is likely. Other DNA sequences from this sample encode an identical CDR3 as well. The V gene is TRDV2, the J gene TRDJ1, with D unresolved. The J gene, not given by TCRdb, was assigned here from a germline match of the nucleotide sequence. Germline V lookup: CDR1 GEAIGNYY, CDR2 EKD. This CDR3 spans 13 amino acids. V shed 0 bases and J shed 5 bases, with 9 bases lying between them. The CDR3 loop is CACDTGLPDKLIF. The CDR3 DNA reads as TGTGCCTGTGACACCGGCCTCCCTGATAAACTCATCTTT.

This clone showed up many times. This sequence joins TRDV1 and TRDJ1; the D gene is possibly TRDD3 (5 bases). This CDR3 contains 13 residues. Trimming left V 5 bases short and J 3 bases short, with 10 bases between. The germline CDR1 and CDR2 sequences are TSWWSYY and QGS. The CDR3 loop is CALGRLIPDKLIF. CDR3 bases: TGTGCTCTTGGGAGATTGATACCCGATAAACTCATCTTT.

This clone came up a few times. With a far larger clone one base away, a read error is the likely cause. The sample carries other DNA sequences with the same CDR3. V gene TRDV1 combines with J gene TRDJ1, with TRDD3 identical over 7 bases. Because TCRdb records no J gene, it was assigned here through a match of the DNA to germline. Germline assignment: CDR1 TSWWSYY and CDR2 QGS. J gave up 7 bases and V 0 bases, and 8 bases lay outside the gene matches. The CDR3 runs to 15 residues. CDR3 coding DNA: TGTGCTCTTGGGGAACTAGGTAGGATACGCATTAAACTCATCTTT. Translation: CALGELGRIRIKLIF.

This clone was seen a handful of times. The protein that TCRdb holds for this DNA derives from a much larger clone and differs from the translated DNA at residue 16, which likely indicates a read error; the protein shown here is translated from the DNA. V gene TRDV3 combines with J gene TRDJ1; 8 nucleotides agree with TRDD2. V lost 0 bases, J lost 0 bases, and 39 bases stayed unmatched. Germline V gene sequence: CDR1 TVYSNPD, CDR2 GDNSRS (reference sequence). The CDR3 is 26 amino acids. The CDR3 region is CAFSSVHTSYTRRVDMPRYDTDKLIF. CDR3 coding DNA: TGTGCCTTTAGCTCCGTCCATACTTCCTACACACGGAGGGTGGACATGCCCAGATATGACACCGATAAACTCATCTTT. Combining the CDR3 with reference TRDV3 and TRDJ1 gives the whole variable domain CDKVTQSSPDQTVASGSEVVLLCTYDTVYSNPDLFWYRIRPDYSFQFVFYGDNSRSEGADFTQGRFSVKHILTQKAFHLVISPVRTEDSATYYCAFSSVHTSYTRRVDMPRYDTDKLIFGKGTRVTVEP.

As concerns this clone: The TCRdb record carries a much larger clone's protein, which differs from this DNA's translation at residue 14; a read error is the likely cause, and the protein listed here is the DNA translation. V and J are TRDV2 and TRDJ1, with D possibly being TRDD3 (7 bases). The J gene, absent from TCRdb, was called here by matching the DNA to germline. Trimming stripped 0 bases from V and 2 bases from J, with 42 bases between. This CDR3 is built from 25 residues. Germline V lookup: CDR1 GEAIGNYY, CDR2 EKD. The CDR3 nucleotides read TGTGCCTGTGACACCGTGGGCCCTTCCCAGGTCCTGGCTATTGGGGGACCCCTTTCGACCGATAAACTCATCTTT. Translation gives CACDTVGPSQVLAIGGPLSTDKLIF.

In this sample, this clone turned up a few times. The protein recorded in TCRdb matches a much larger clone and deviates from this DNA's translation at residue 4, suggesting a read error; the protein here is obtained by translating the DNA. The gene calls are TRDV1 and TRDJ1; D possibly corresponds to TRDD3 (6 bases). The germline V gene has CDR1 TSWWSYY and CDR2 QGS. The CDR3 runs 20 residues. The germline V and J ends were trimmed by 7 bases and 0 bases, with 30 bases remaining between them. Written as DNA, the CDR3 is TGTGCTCTTGTGGATACTTATCTCAGGGGGACCCGTCCGTACACCGATAAACTCATCTTT. It specifies CALVDTYLRGTRPYTDKLIF.

A remark on this clone: A far bigger clonotype differs at one base, so this is likely a read error. The sample has other DNA sequences that encode this CDR3 too. The chain combines TRDV2 with TRDJ3; 9 positions agree with TRDD3. No J gene is reported in TCRdb; it was inferred here by comparing the DNA with germline. Germline CDR1 reads GEAIGNYY; CDR2 reads EKD. This CDR3 has 19 residues. CDR3 bases: TGTGCCTGTGACACCCTAGTGGGGGATAGTCCCTGGGACACTCGACAGATGTTTTTC. The encoded protein is CACDTLVGDSPWDTRQMFF.

The chain carries TRDV3 and TRDJ1; 9 nucleotides agree with TRDD2. The J gene is absent in TCRdb and was assigned here via DNA matching to germline. This CDR3 is built from 20 residues. Looked up from germline, CDR1 is TVYSNPD and CDR2 is GDNSRS (reference sequence). Trimming took 2 bases from V and 3 from J; bases not matched to a gene: 25. CDR3 sequence reads: CAFLSLPTWVERRISDKLIF. CDR3 bases: TGTGCCTTTTTGAGCCTTCCTACGTGGGTCGAACGGAGGATATCCGATAAACTCATCTTT.

About this clone itself: This likely reflects a read error, since a far larger clone is one base away. Different DNA sequences within this sample yield the same CDR3. V is TRDV2 and J is TRDJ3; 7 bases are a match to TRDD3. The J gene, absent from TCRdb, was called here by matching the DNA to germline. J was trimmed by 4 bases and V by 0 bases; bases with no gene match: 14. The CDR3 is 20 amino acids. Germline V lookup: CDR1 GEAIGNYY, CDR2 EKD. CDR3 in DNA: TGTGCCTGTGACACCGCGGGATACCCGAAAAGCTCTTGGGACACCCGACAGATGTTTTTC. It translates to CACDTAGYPKSSWDTRQMFF.

This clone has just a few counts. Given a far larger clone just one base away, this is likely a sequencing read error. This CDR3 is also generated by other DNA sequences in the sample. The rearrangement joins TRDV2 to TRDJ1; 12 bases are a match to TRDD3. TCRdb lists no J gene, so it was determined here by aligning the DNA to germline. Germline V gives CDR1 GEAIGNYY, CDR2 EKD. Trimming took 0 bases from V and 2 from J; bases not matched to a gene: 15. The CDR3 consists of 20 residues. This chain's CDR3 is CACDTLTGGYPDRMTDKLIF. Here the CDR3 DNA reads TGTGCCTGTGACACCCTTACTGGGGGATACCCTGACAGAATGACCGATAAACTCATCTTT.

This clone was counted between two and nine times. TCRdb's listed protein matches a much larger clone and diverges from this DNA's translation at residue 18, likely through a read error; the protein shown comes from the DNA. The J gene is TRDJ1, the V gene TRDV1; 11 bases fit TRDD3. Germline CDR1 TSWWSYY, CDR2 QGS. This CDR3 is built from 21 residues. The CDR3 here is CALGELSAPMYWGIDTDRLIF. Here the CDR3 DNA reads TGTGCTCTTGGGGAACTTTCCGCCCCAATGTACTGGGGGATAGACACCGATAGACTCATCTTT.

This clone has only a few counts. This sequence is one base from a far larger clone and is likely a read error. The same CDR3 also results from other DNA sequences found in this sample. The chain carries TRDV1 and TRDJ1; 10 nucleotides match TRDD3. Looked up from germline, CDR1 is TSWWSYY and CDR2 is QGS. Germline trimming cut 3 bases from V and 0 bases from J; bases unmatched to any gene: 25. The CDR3 contains 23 residues. In nucleotides, the CDR3 is TGTGCTCTTGGGGAGCTATTGGCCTGCGGGGTGGGGGATACAAGCAGGTACACCGATAAACTCATCTTT. The encoded protein is CALGELLACGVGDTSRYTDKLIF.

This clone was counted at least ten times. The V call is TRDV1, the J call TRDJ1, with D perhaps matching TRDD3 (6 bases). Per the germline V gene, CDR1 is TSWWSYY and CDR2 is QGS. The CDR3 loop spans 19 amino acids. Trimming removed 0 bases from V and 3 bases from J, with 23 bases in between. CDR3 protein: CALGELDPGCWGGADKLIF. The CDR3 region has the DNA TGTGCTCTTGGGGAACTAGACCCAGGCTGCTGGGGAGGGGCCGATAAACTCATCTTT.

A word on this clone: Translating this DNA gives a protein that differs at residue 7 from the TCRdb one, which belongs to a much larger clone; a read error is likely, and the protein shown is this translation. V usage is TRDV1 and J usage is TRDJ1; D remains unclear. V was trimmed by 3 bases and J by 2 bases, leaving 13 bases between them. CDR1 TSWWSYY and CDR2 QGS come from the germline V gene. CDR3 size: 15 residues. CDR3 sequence: CALGELCLTTDKLIF. The CDR3 bases are TGTGCTCTTGGGGAGCTCTGCCTTACAACCGATAAACTCATCTTT.

This clone was found a few times. This DNA translates differently at residue 3 from the TCRdb protein, which is that of a much larger clone; a read error is likely, and the protein shown is the DNA's own translation. This chain connects TRDV1 to TRDJ1, with 13 positions matching TRDD3. No J gene was available from TCRdb, and it was assigned here by a germline match of the DNA. Germline assignment: CDR1 TSWWSYY and CDR2 QGS. The CDR3 has 19 residues. CDR3 protein: CAPGERQGFTGGYVAKLIF. The CDR3 coding sequence is TGTGCTCCTGGGGAACGACAGGGCTTTACTGGGGGATACGTGGCCAAACTCATCTTT.

This clone was seen many times. The chain couples TRDV2 to TRDJ1, with 9 positions matching TRDD3. Germline CDR1 and CDR2: GEAIGNYY and EKD. The V gene end was trimmed by 0 bases and the J gene end by 1 base; junction bases not matched to a gene: 8. The CDR3 is 17 residues long. The CDR3 region has the DNA TGTGCCTGTGACACCGTGGGGGATAGATGGGGCACCGATAAACTCATCTTT. Protein product: CACDTVGDRWGTDKLIF.